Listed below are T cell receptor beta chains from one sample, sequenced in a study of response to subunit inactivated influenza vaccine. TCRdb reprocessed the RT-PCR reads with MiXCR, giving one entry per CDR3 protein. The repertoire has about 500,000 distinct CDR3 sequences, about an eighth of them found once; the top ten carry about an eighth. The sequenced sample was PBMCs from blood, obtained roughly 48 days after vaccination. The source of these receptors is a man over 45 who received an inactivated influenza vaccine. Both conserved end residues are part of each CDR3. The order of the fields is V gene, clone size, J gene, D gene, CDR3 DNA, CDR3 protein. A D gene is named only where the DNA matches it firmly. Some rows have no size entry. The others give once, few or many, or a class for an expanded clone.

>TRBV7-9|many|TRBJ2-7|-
TGTGCCAGCAGCTTAGCGAGCGGGCAAAAGGCCTACGAGCAGTACTTC
CASSLASGQKAYEQYF
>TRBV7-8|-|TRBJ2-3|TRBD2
TGTGCCAGCAGCTTTTGGTTTAGCGGGAGCACAGATACGCAGTATTTT
CASSFWFSGSTDTQYF
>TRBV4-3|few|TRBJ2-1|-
TGCGCCAGCAGCCAAGATTCCGTGAGCTCCTACAATGAGCAGTTCTTC
CASSQDSVSSYNEQFF
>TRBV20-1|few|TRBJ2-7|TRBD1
TGCAGTGCTAGGGACCTTCAGGGGGCTTCCTCCTACGAGCAGTACTTC
CSARDLQGASSYEQYF
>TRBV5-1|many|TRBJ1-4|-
TGCGCCAGCAGTGCGGACTTAATTGGAACAACAACTAATGAAAAACTGTTTTTT
CASSADLIGTTTNEKLFF
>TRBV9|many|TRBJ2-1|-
TGTGCCAGCAGCGGGAGAGAGGGGGCCTACAATGAGCAGTTCTTC
CASSGREGAYNEQFF
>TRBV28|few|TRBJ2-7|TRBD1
TGTGCCAGCAGTTCCGGACAGGCGGCACTACTAGGGGGTTCCGAGCAGTACTTC
CASSSGQAALLGGSEQYF
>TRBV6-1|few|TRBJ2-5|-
TGTGCCAGCAGTGAACGGCTCCAAGAGACCCAGTACTTC
CASSERLQETQYF
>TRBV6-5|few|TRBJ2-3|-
TGTGCCAGCACTTTGACAGCCAGCACAGATACGCAGTATTTT
CASTLTASTDTQYF
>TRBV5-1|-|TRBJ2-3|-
TGCGCCAGCAGGGGAGAATATCCTACGCAGTATTTT
CASRGEYPTQYF
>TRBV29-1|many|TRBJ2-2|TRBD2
TGCAGCGTTGCAGCGGGATCGAACACCGGGGAGCTGTTTTTT
CSVAAGSNTGELFF
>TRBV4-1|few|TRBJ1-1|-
TGCGCCAGCAGCCAAGATATTAACCACACTGAAGCTTTCTTT
CASSQDINHTEAFF
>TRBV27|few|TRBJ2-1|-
TGTGCCAGCAGTTTTAGGGATACGAGGGATGAGCAGTTCTTC
CASSFRDTRDEQFF
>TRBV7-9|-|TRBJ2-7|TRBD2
TGTGCCAGCAGCATACTAGCGGGAGCTCGGGGCGAGCAGTACTTC
CASSILAGARGEQYF
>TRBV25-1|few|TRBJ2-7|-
TGTGCCAGCAGTCCGTGGGGGGAACTGGGAGAGCAGTACTTC
CASSPWGELGEQYF
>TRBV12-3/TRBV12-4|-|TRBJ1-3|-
TGTGCCAGCAGTTTAATCGGGGGGCCAGGAAACACCATATATTTT
CASSLIGGPGNTIYF
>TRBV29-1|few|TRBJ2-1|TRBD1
TGCAGCGTTGAGTTAGGGACAGGGGGGAATGAGCAGTTCTTC
CSVELGTGGNEQFF
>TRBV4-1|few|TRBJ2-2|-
TGCGCCAGCAGCCCCCCTTTCAGGGGGGTGAACACCGGGGAGCTGTTTTTT
CASSPPFRGVNTGELFF
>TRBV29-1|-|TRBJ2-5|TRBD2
TGCAGCGTTGACGGTGTCTGGGAGGGTAAGAGAGATAGAGAGACCCAGTACTTC
CSVDGVWEGKRDRETQYF
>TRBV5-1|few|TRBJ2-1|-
TGCGCCAGCAGCTCCGATCTGGAAAAAATGCAGTTCTTC
CASSSDLEKMQFF
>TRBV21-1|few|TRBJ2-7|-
TGTGCCAGCAGCCGAAGGGGGACGCGGGACAGGGGGCGCGAACATGCCTACGAGCAGTACTTC
CASSRRGTRDRGREHAYEQYF
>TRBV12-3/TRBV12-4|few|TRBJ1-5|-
TGTGCCAGCCGCTCTTCGGGATCGAGCAATCAGCCCCAGCATTTT
CASRSSGSSNQPQHF
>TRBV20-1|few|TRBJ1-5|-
TGCAGTGCTAAAGGACAGTTGCGTCAGCCCCAGCATTTT
CSAKGQLRQPQHF
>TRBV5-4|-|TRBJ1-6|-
TGTGCCAGCAGTATAGGGCAGGGCGCGTGGTCGAATTCACCCCTCCACTTT
CASSIGQGAWSNSPLHF
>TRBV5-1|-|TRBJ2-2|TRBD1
TGCGCCAGCAGCTGGGGACAGGGAGCCACCGGGGAGCTGTTTTTT
CASSWGQGATGELFF
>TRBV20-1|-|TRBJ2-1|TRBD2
TGCAGTGCTACTCTTTCCGGGAGGGCCTTCAATGAGCAGTTCTTC
CSATLSGRAFNEQFF
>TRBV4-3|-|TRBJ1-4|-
TGCGCCAGCAGCCACCCCAGGGTTCAGGGAGCCACTAATGAAAAACTGTTTTTT
CASSHPRVQGATNEKLFF
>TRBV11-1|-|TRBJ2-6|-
TGTGCCAGCAGCACCGGACAGAATATAAACCCACTCTCTGGGGCCAACGTCCTGACTTTC
CASSTGQNINPLSGANVLTF
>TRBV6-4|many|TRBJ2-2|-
TGTGCCAGCAGTGAAGCGGGTACCGGGGAGCTGTTTTTT
CASSEAGTGELFF
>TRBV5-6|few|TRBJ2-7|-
TGTGCCAGCAGCAGGGGACGGTACTCCTACGAGCAGTACTTC
CASSRGRYSYEQYF
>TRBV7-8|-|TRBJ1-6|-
TGTGCCAGCAGCCATGAGGTTGGGGGGGGCATCCCCCTCCACTTT
CASSHEVGGGIPLHF
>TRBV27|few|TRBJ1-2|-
TGTGCCAGCAGTTTAAGATGGACCGCGGGCATTGACTATGGCTACACCTTC
CASSLRWTAGIDYGYTF
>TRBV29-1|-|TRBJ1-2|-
TGCAGCGTTTGGAGGACGAATGCCGTTAACTATGGCTACACCTTC
CSVWRTNAVNYGYTF
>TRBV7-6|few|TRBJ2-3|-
TGTGCCAGCACCCTAGGGGGGATGAGGCGGGGGAGGAATCGAGATACGCAGTATTTT
CASTLGGMRRGRNRDTQYF
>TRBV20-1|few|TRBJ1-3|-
TGCAGTGCTAGAAGGCTGACCTCTGGAAACACCATATATTTT
CSARRLTSGNTIYF
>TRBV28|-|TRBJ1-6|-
TGTGCCAGCCGGGATCTGGATTCACCCCTCCACTTT
CASRDLDSPLHF
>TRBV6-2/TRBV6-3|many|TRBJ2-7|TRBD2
TGTGCCACCGACCCCGGGACTAGCGGGGCTAGGAGCTCCTACGAGCAGTACTTC
CATDPGTSGARSSYEQYF
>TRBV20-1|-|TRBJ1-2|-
TGCAGTGCCCCCGTTTGGGGTGGCTACACCTTC
CSAPVWGGYTF
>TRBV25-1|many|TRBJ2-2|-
TGTGCCAGCAGTGAGTACACCGGGGAGCTGTTTTTT
CASSEYTGELFF
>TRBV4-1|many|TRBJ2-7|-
TGCGCCAGCAGCCAAGCCGGGGCATACTACGAGCAGTACTTC
CASSQAGAYYEQYF
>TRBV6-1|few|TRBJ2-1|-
TGTGCCAGCAGACCCGACGGGTCTGGTGTGAGCTCCTACAATGAGCAGTTCTTC
CASRPDGSGVSSYNEQFF
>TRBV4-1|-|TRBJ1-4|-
TGCGCCAGCAGCCAAGATCGGGGGGTACGAGAAAAACTGTTTTTT
CASSQDRGVREKLFF
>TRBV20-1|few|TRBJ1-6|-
TGCAGTGCCCGGGGTCCTTATAATTCACCCCTCCACTTT
CSARGPYNSPLHF
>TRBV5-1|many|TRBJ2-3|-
TGCGCCAGCAGCTTGGGACAGGCGAACACAGATACGCAGTATTTT
CASSLGQANTDTQYF
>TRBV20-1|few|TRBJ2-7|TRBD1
TGCAGTGCTAGAAAGGACAGGGGAAGTGAGTACGAGCAGTACTTC
CSARKDRGSEYEQYF
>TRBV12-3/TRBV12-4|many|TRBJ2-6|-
TGTGCCATCCTGGAGGGGCCTAGCTCTGGGGCCAACGTCCTGACTTTC
CAILEGPSSGANVLTF
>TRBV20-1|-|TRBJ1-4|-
TGCAGTGCCAGGACAGTGGACGAAAAACTGTTTTTT
CSARTVDEKLFF
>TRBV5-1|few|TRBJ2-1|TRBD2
TGCGCCAGCAGCTTGGCCGGCCTAGCGGTCGATGAGCAGTTCTTC
CASSLAGLAVDEQFF
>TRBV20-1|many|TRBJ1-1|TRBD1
TGCAGTGCTTACCGACAGGGGGCTTCGAACACTGAAGCTTTCTTT
CSAYRQGASNTEAFF